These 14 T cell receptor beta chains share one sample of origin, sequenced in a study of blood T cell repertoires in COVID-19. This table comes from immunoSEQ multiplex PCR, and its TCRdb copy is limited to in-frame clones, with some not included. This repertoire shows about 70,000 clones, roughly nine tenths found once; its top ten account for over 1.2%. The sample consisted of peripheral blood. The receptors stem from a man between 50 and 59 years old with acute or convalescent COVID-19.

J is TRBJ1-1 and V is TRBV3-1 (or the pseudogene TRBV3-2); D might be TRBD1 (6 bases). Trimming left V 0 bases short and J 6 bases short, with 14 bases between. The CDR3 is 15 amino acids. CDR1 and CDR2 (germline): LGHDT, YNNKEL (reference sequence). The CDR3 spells CASSQDLTGMSEAFF. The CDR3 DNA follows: TGTGCCAGCAGCCAAGATCTAACAGGGATGTCTGAAGCTTTCTTT.

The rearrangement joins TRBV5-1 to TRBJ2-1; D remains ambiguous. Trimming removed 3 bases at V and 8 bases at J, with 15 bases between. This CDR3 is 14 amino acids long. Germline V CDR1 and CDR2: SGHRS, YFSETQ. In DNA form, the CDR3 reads TGCGCCAGCAGCTCAATGCCACAGTACGATGAGCAGTTCTTC. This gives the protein CASSSMPQYDEQFF.

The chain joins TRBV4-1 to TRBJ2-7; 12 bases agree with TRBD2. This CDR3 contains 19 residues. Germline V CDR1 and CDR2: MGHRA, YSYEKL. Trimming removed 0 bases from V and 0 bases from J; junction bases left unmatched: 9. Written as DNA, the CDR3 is TGCGCCAGCAGCCAAGAGAGAGGACTAGCGGGGAGAGGCTCCTACGAGCAGTACGTC. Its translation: CASSQERGLAGRGSYEQYV.

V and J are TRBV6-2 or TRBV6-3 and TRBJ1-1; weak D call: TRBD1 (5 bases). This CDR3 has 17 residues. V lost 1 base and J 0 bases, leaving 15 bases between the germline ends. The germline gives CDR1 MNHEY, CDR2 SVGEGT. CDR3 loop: CASSYFGGDRMNTEAFF. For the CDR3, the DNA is TGTGCCAGCAGTTACTTCGGAGGGGACCGCATGAACACTGAAGCTTTCTTT.

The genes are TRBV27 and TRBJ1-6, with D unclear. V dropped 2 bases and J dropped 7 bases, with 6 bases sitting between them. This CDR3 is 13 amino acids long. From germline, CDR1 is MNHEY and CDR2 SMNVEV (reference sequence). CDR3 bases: TGTGCCAGCAGTTTAGCGTCGAATTCACCCCTCCACTTT. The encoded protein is CASSLASNSPLHF.

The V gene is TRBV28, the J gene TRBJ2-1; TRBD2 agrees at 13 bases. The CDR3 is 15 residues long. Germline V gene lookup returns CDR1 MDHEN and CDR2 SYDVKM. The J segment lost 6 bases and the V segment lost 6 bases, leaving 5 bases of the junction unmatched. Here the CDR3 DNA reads TGTGCCAGCAGAACACTAGCGGGGGGGCTCAATGAGCAGTTCTTC. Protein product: CASRTLAGGLNEQFF. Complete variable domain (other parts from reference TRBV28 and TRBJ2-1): DVKVTQSSRYLVKRTGEKVFLECVQDMDHENMFWYRQDPGLGLRLIYFSYDVKMKEKGDIPEGYSVSREKKERFSLILESASTNQTSMYLCASRTLAGGLNEQFFGPGTRLTVL.

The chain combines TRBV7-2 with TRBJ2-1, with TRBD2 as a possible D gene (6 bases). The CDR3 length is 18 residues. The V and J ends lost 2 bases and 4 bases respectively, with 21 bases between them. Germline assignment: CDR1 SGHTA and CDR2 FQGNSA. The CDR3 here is CASSLTSLSGPPYNEQFF. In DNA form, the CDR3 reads TGTGCCAGCAGCTTAACTTCCCTTAGCGGCCCCCCTTACAATGAGCAGTTCTTC.

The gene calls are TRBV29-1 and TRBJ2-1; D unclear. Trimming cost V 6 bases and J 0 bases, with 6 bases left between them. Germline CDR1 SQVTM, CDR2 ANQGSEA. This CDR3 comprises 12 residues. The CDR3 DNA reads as TGCAGCGTCGCGTCCTCCTACAATGAGCAGTTCTTC. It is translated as CSVASSYNEQFF.

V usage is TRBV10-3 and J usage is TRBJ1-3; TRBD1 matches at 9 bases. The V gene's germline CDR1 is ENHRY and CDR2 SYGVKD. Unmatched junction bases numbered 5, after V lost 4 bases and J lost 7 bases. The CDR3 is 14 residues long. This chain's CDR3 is CAISAGQGYNTIYF. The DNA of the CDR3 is TGTGCCATCAGTGCAGGACAGGGGTACAACACCATATATTTT.

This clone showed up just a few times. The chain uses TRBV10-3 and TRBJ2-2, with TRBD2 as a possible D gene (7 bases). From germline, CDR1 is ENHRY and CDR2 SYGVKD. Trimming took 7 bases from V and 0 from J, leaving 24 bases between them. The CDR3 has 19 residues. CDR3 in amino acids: CAIKRGGLPHFANTGELFF. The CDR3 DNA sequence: TGTGCCATCAAAAGGGGGGGACTCCCTCACTTCGCGAACACCGGGGAGCTGTTTTTT.

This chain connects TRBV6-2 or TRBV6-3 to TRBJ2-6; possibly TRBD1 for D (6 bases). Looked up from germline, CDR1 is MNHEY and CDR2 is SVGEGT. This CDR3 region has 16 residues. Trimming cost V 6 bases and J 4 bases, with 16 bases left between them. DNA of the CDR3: TGTGCCAGCAGCCTAGACTGGGGGCCAGGGGCCAACGTCCTGACTTTC. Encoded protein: CASSLDWGPGANVLTF.

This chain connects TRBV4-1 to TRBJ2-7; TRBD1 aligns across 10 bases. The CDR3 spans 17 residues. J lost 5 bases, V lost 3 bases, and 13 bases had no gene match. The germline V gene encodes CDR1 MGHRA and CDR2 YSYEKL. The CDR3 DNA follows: TGCGCCAGCAGCCATTATAGGGCCGGGACAGGGGTCCACGAGCAGTACTTC. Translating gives CASSHYRAGTGVHEQYF.

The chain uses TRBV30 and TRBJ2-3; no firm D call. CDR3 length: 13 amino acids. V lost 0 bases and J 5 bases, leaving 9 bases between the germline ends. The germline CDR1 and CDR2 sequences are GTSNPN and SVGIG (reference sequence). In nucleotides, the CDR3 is TGTGCCTGGAGTGTTCCGCCCAGAGATACGCAGTATTTT. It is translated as CAWSVPPRDTQYF.

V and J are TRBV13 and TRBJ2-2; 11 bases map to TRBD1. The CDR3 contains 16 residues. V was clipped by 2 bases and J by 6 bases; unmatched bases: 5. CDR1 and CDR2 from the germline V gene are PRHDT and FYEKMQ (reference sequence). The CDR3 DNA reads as TGTGCCAGCAGCTTATTTCGGACAGGGGGCCCCGGGGAGCTGTTTTTT. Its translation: CASSLFRTGGPGELFF.